The 6 T cell receptor beta chains below all came from one sample that was sequenced in a study of metastatic and nonmetastatic thyroid tumors. Thyroid surgery took place with no prior treatment in any patient. From the PCR reads, TCRdb re-called clones with MiXCR. The table records 3,900 or so clones, 37% of them present only once. Sequenced sample: tumor tissue. These receptors all come from a male donor with papillary thyroid cancer or a benign thyroid nodule (not recorded which). Some clones in this sample may be carry-over from other donors' samples.

This rearrangement joins TRBV28 to TRBJ1-1; D might be TRBD1 (6 bases). Germline loops: CDR1 MDHEN, CDR2 SYDVKM. The CDR3 runs to 14 residues. V shed 2 bases and J shed 7 bases, with 14 bases lying between them. In DNA form, the CDR3 reads TGTGCCAGCAGTTTAGTCGGGACATATCGTGAAGCTTTCTTT. Its protein is CASSLVGTYREAFF.

The CDR3, as DNA: TGTGCCAGCAGCTTGGGGGGCATTGGGTCATACGAGCAGTACTTC. The encoded protein is CASSLGGIGSYEQYF. The V gene is TRBV5-6, the J gene TRBJ2-7; tentative D call: TRBD1 (5 bases). Germline CDR1 is SGHDT and CDR2 is YYEEEE. The CDR3 covers 15 residues. The V end lost 0 bases, the J end lost 4 bases, and 14 bases lay between the germline ends.

This clone was seen only a few times. J is TRBJ2-1 and V is TRBV12-3 or TRBV12-4; D unresolved. CDR3 length: 16 residues. With 2 bases removed from V and 7 bases from J, the gap between germline ends came to 18 bases. The CDR3: CASSLRETLLRNEQFF. CDR3 in DNA: TGTGCCAGCAGTTTACGCGAGACCCTCCTGAGGAATGAGCAGTTCTTC.

The rearrangement uses TRBV5-1 and TRBJ1-2; TRBD1 matches 7 bases. Germline CDR1 reads SGHRS; CDR2 reads YFSETQ. J was trimmed by 2 bases and V by 3 bases; bases with no gene match: 4. CDR3 length: 14 amino acids. CDR3 protein: CASSYGQANYGYTF. DNA of the CDR3: TGCGCCAGCAGCTATGGACAGGCGAACTATGGCTACACCTTC.

The rearrangement joins TRBV4-1 to TRBJ1-2, with 8 nucleotides matching TRBD1. Trimming took 4 bases from V and 2 from J; bases not matched to a gene: 9. CDR1 and CDR2 from the germline V gene are MGHRA and YSYEKL. The length of the CDR3 is 16 residues. The CDR3 protein is CASSPSQTGVNYGYTF. The CDR3 DNA reads as TGCGCCAGCAGCCCGAGCCAGACAGGGGTGAACTATGGCTACACCTTC.

As for this clone: An end of the junction does not agree with germline; a read error may underlie this. The chain is built from TRBV20-1 and TRBJ1-1; D is unclear. This CDR3 is 12 amino acids long. CDR1 DFQATT and CDR2 SNEGSKA come from the germline V gene (reference sequence). The CDR3 DNA sequence: TGCAGTGCTAGTATACAGACCACTCAAGCTTTCTTT. Translated: CSASIQTTQAFF.